This is a list of T cell receptor beta chains from one sample in a study of OX40 agonist ivuxolimab in advanced cancers. Here immunoSEQ multiplex PCR was the method, and the copy in TCRdb shows in-frame clones only, minus some. The sample contains tens of thousands of clones, under 95% of which appear only once. Here the sequenced sample was CD4+ or CD8+ T cells sorted from blood, taken in a trial of the OX40 agonist ivuxolimab. Source of these receptors: an adult with an advanced solid tumor such as melanoma, head and neck, liver or kidney cancer. Both conserved end residues are part of each CDR3. The D gene is left open where the match is weak. Not all rows give a size; the values are once, few, many and, for expanded clones, a class.

v_call: TRBV11-2; d_call: NA; clone_size: once; j_call: TRBJ2-2; cdr3_aa: CASNPLVTGELFF; cdr3_nt: TGTGCCAGCAACCCGTTGGTTACCGGGGAGCTGTTTTTT
v_call: TRBV19; d_call: NA; clone_size: NA; j_call: TRBJ2-7; cdr3_aa: CASGDRTYEQYF; cdr3_nt: TGTGCCAGCGGGGACCGTACCTACGAGCAGTACTTC
v_call: TRBV19; d_call: NA; clone_size: NA; j_call: TRBJ1-5; cdr3_aa: CAGEGTWSNQPQHF; cdr3_nt: TGTGCCGGGGAAGGTACCTGGAGCAATCAGCCCCAGCATTTT
v_call: TRBV5-4; d_call: NA; clone_size: NA; j_call: TRBJ2-1; cdr3_aa: CASSWETSSREQFF; cdr3_nt: TGTGCCAGCAGCTGGGAGACTAGTAGTCGTGAGCAGTTCTTC
v_call: TRBV30; d_call: TRBD2; clone_size: NA; j_call: TRBJ2-5; cdr3_aa: CAWASGSQETQYF; cdr3_nt: TGTGCCTGGGCTAGCGGGAGCCAAGAGACCCAGTACTTC
v_call: TRBV30; d_call: NA; clone_size: NA; j_call: TRBJ1-1; cdr3_aa: CAWSVGFNTEAFF; cdr3_nt: TGTGCCTGGAGTGTTGGCTTTAACACTGAAGCTTTCTTT
v_call: TRBV11-2; d_call: TRBD2; clone_size: NA; j_call: TRBJ2-1; cdr3_aa: CASSSTGTSGHEQFF; cdr3_nt: TGTGCCAGCAGCTCAACCGGGACTAGCGGGCATGAGCAGTTCTTC
v_call: TRBV10-2; d_call: NA; clone_size: NA; j_call: TRBJ1-2; cdr3_aa: CASSESGQESSGYTF; cdr3_nt: TGCGCCAGCAGTGAGTCGGGCCAGGAGTCGAGTGGCTACACCTTC
v_call: TRBV19; d_call: NA; clone_size: NA; j_call: TRBJ2-5; cdr3_aa: CASSKTGTPPETQYF; cdr3_nt: TGTGCCAGTAGTAAAACCGGGACACCCCCGGAGACCCAGTACTTC
v_call: TRBV5-1; d_call: TRBD2; clone_size: NA; j_call: TRBJ2-1; cdr3_aa: CASSLLGRPTSGRPRVHEQFF; cdr3_nt: TGCGCCAGCAGCTTGTTAGGGCGGCCGACTAGCGGGAGGCCGAGGGTCCATGAGCAGTTCTTC
v_call: TRBV7-9; d_call: NA; clone_size: NA; j_call: TRBJ1-4; cdr3_aa: CASSSSGDEKLFF; cdr3_nt: TGTGCCAGCAGCTCCTCTGGGGATGAAAAACTGTTTTTT
v_call: TRBV2; d_call: NA; clone_size: NA; j_call: TRBJ2-2; cdr3_aa: CASSELGAVTGELFF; cdr3_nt: TGTGCCAGCAGTGAACTGGGGGCGGTCACCGGGGAGCTGTTTTTT
v_call: TRBV10-2; d_call: NA; clone_size: NA; j_call: TRBJ1-3; cdr3_aa: CATRTGNTIYF; cdr3_nt: TGCGCCACTCGGACTGGAAACACCATATATTTT
v_call: TRBV6-5; d_call: NA; clone_size: NA; j_call: TRBJ1-1; cdr3_aa: CASSLQIRAEAFF; cdr3_nt: TGTGCCAGCAGTTTACAGATACGGGCTGAAGCTTTCTTT
v_call: TRBV5-5; d_call: NA; clone_size: once; j_call: TRBJ1-3; cdr3_aa: CASSLASGTKFTGNTIYF; cdr3_nt: TGTGCCAGCAGCTTGGCCTCCGGGACGAAATTTACTGGAAACACCATATATTTT
v_call: TRBV7-9; d_call: NA; clone_size: NA; j_call: TRBJ2-3; cdr3_aa: CASSLTSQDTQYF; cdr3_nt: TGTGCCAGCAGCTTAACTAGTCAGGATACGCAGTATTTT
v_call: TRBV5-5; d_call: TRBD2; clone_size: NA; j_call: TRBJ2-1; cdr3_aa: CASSLGLAAYNEQFF; cdr3_nt: TGTGCCAGCAGCCTGGGACTAGCGGCCTACAATGAGCAGTTCTTC
v_call: TRBV30; d_call: NA; clone_size: NA; j_call: TRBJ2-7; cdr3_aa: CAWSVGRYEQYF; cdr3_nt: TGTGCCTGGAGTGTAGGTCGCTACGAGCAGTACTTC
v_call: TRBV5-1; d_call: TRBD1; clone_size: NA; j_call: TRBJ2-5; cdr3_aa: CASREAQGGQETQYF; cdr3_nt: TGCGCCAGCAGGGAGGCACAGGGGGGTCAAGAGACCCAGTACTTC
v_call: TRBV11-2; d_call: NA; clone_size: NA; j_call: TRBJ2-5; cdr3_aa: CASSLGRAFQETQYF; cdr3_nt: TGTGCCAGCAGCTTAGGTCGGGCCTTTCAAGAGACCCAGTACTTC
v_call: TRBV6-5; d_call: NA; clone_size: few; j_call: TRBJ2-7; cdr3_aa: CASSDRIYEQYF; cdr3_nt: TGTGCCAGCAGTGACAGGATCTACGAGCAGTACTTC
v_call: TRBV30; d_call: NA; clone_size: NA; j_call: TRBJ2-5; cdr3_aa: CAWSRDAGETQYF; cdr3_nt: TGTGCCTGGAGTAGGGACGCGGGGGAGACCCAGTACTTC
v_call: TRBV5-4; d_call: NA; clone_size: once; j_call: TRBJ2-3; cdr3_aa: CASSPFSDTDTQYF; cdr3_nt: TGTGCCAGCAGCCCATTCTCCGACACAGATACGCAGTATTTT
v_call: TRBV11-1; d_call: TRBD1; clone_size: NA; j_call: TRBJ1-2; cdr3_aa: CASSLNGQGVFTF; cdr3_nt: TGTGCCAGCAGCTTAAACGGACAGGGCGTCTTCACCTTC
v_call: TRBV19; d_call: NA; clone_size: NA; j_call: TRBJ1-4; cdr3_aa: CAIEGHNSATNEKLFF; cdr3_nt: TGTGCCATAGAGGGTCATAATTCTGCAACTAATGAAAAACTGTTTTTT
v_call: TRBV19; d_call: NA; clone_size: NA; j_call: TRBJ1-5; cdr3_aa: CASSIYSDQPQHF; cdr3_nt: TGTGCCAGTAGTATATACAGCGATCAGCCCCAGCATTTT
v_call: TRBV30; d_call: TRBD2; clone_size: NA; j_call: TRBJ2-1; cdr3_aa: CAWTSGRDEQFF; cdr3_nt: TGTGCCTGGACTAGCGGGAGAGATGAGCAGTTCTTC
v_call: TRBV30; d_call: NA; clone_size: NA; j_call: TRBJ1-5; cdr3_aa: CAQPIGALNQPQHF; cdr3_nt: TGTGCCCAACCGATCGGGGCTCTCAATCAGCCCCAGCATTTT
v_call: TRBV27; d_call: NA; clone_size: NA; j_call: TRBJ2-7; cdr3_aa: CASSRTGVIYEQYF; cdr3_nt: TGTGCCAGCAGTCGCACCGGGGTGATCTACGAGCAGTACTTC
v_call: TRBV19; d_call: NA; clone_size: NA; j_call: TRBJ2-2; cdr3_aa: CASSTGRRDTGELFF; cdr3_nt: TGTGCCAGTAGTACGGGGCGGCGGGACACCGGGGAGCTGTTTTTT
v_call: TRBV27; d_call: TRBD1; clone_size: NA; j_call: TRBJ1-6; cdr3_aa: CASSRTGDSPLHF; cdr3_nt: TGTGCCAGCAGTAGGACAGGGGATTCACCCCTCCACTTT
v_call: TRBV6-1; d_call: NA; clone_size: NA; j_call: TRBJ1-5; cdr3_aa: CASSLNGEPQHF; cdr3_nt: TGTGCCAGCAGTTTGAACGGTGAGCCCCAGCATTTT
v_call: TRBV6-1; d_call: NA; clone_size: NA; j_call: TRBJ1-1; cdr3_aa: CASNAGGRGFFAFF; cdr3_nt: TGTGCCAGCAATGCTGGGGGCCGTGGCTTTTTTGCTTTCTTT
v_call: TRBV5-4; d_call: TRBD2; clone_size: NA; j_call: TRBJ2-5; cdr3_aa: CASSFRLAGEETQYF; cdr3_nt: TGTGCCAGCAGCTTCCGACTAGCGGGGGAAGAGACCCAGTACTTC
v_call: TRBV7-2; d_call: NA; clone_size: few; j_call: TRBJ1-2; cdr3_aa: CMSSLANYGYTF; cdr3_nt: TGCATGAGCTCATTAGCTAACTATGGCTACACCTTC
v_call: TRBV6-5; d_call: TRBD1; clone_size: NA; j_call: TRBJ1-1; cdr3_aa: CASKGQGGLAFF; cdr3_nt: TGTGCCAGCAAAGGACAGGGTGGTTTAGCTTTCTTT
v_call: TRBV18; d_call: NA; clone_size: NA; j_call: TRBJ2-7; cdr3_aa: CASSPPGSSYEQYF; cdr3_nt: TGTGCCAGCTCACCACCGGGAAGCTCCTACGAGCAGTACTTC
v_call: TRBV15; d_call: NA; clone_size: NA; j_call: TRBJ1-3; cdr3_aa: CATSRSPPQGGSGNTIYF; cdr3_nt: TGTGCCACCAGCAGAAGCCCACCTCAGGGAGGGTCTGGAAACACCATATATTTT
v_call: TRBV7-6; d_call: NA; clone_size: NA; j_call: TRBJ1-5; cdr3_aa: CASSIRVNDQPQHF; cdr3_nt: TGTGCCAGCAGCATCAGGGTTAATGATCAGCCCCAGCATTTT
v_call: TRBV7-3; d_call: NA; clone_size: NA; j_call: TRBJ1-1; cdr3_aa: CASSVQEDTEAFF; cdr3_nt: TGTGCCAGCAGCGTCCAGGAGGACACTGAAGCTTTCTTT
v_call: TRBV28; d_call: NA; clone_size: NA; j_call: TRBJ2-7; cdr3_aa: CASSREMGSYEQYF; cdr3_nt: TGTGCCAGCAGTAGGGAGATGGGCTCTTACGAGCAGTACTTC
v_call: TRBV9; d_call: NA; clone_size: NA; j_call: TRBJ2-1; cdr3_aa: CASSVDPRFYNEQFF; cdr3_nt: TGTGCCAGCAGCGTAGACCCCCGGTTCTACAATGAGCAGTTCTTC
v_call: TRBV2; d_call: NA; clone_size: NA; j_call: TRBJ1-1; cdr3_aa: CASIRESNTEAFF; cdr3_nt: TGTGCCAGCATCCGGGAATCGAACACTGAAGCTTTCTTT
v_call: TRBV4-1; d_call: NA; clone_size: once; j_call: TRBJ1-5; cdr3_aa: CASSQDLYRTQHF; cdr3_nt: TGCGCCAGCAGCCAAGATCTTTACCGGACCCAGCATTTT
v_call: TRBV18; d_call: NA; clone_size: NA; j_call: TRBJ2-5; cdr3_aa: CASSPRQEETQYF; cdr3_nt: TGTGCCAGCTCACCAAGACAGGAAGAGACCCAGTACTTC
v_call: TRBV6-6; d_call: TRBD2; clone_size: NA; j_call: TRBJ2-7; cdr3_aa: CASRAGTSVSEQYF; cdr3_nt: TGTGCCAGCAGAGCCGGGACTAGCGTTAGCGAGCAGTACTTC
v_call: TRBV21-1; d_call: NA; clone_size: NA; j_call: TRBJ2-5; cdr3_aa: CASSMGEETQYF; cdr3_nt: TGTGCCAGCAGCATGGGTGAAGAGACCCAGTACTTC
v_call: TRBV19; d_call: NA; clone_size: once; j_call: TRBJ2-7; cdr3_aa: CASSPRTVTYEQYF; cdr3_nt: TGTGCCAGTAGTCCTCGGACGGTCACCTACGAGCAGTACTTC
v_call: TRBV5-1; d_call: NA; clone_size: NA; j_call: TRBJ1-4; cdr3_aa: CASSLGGSATNEKLFF; cdr3_nt: TGCGCCAGCAGCTTGGGCGGCAGCGCAACTAATGAAAAACTGTTTTTT
v_call: TRBV19; d_call: NA; clone_size: NA; j_call: TRBJ2-4; cdr3_aa: CASSIGYREWENIQYF; cdr3_nt: TGTGCCAGTAGTATCGGTTACAGGGAGTGGGAAAACATTCAGTACTTC
v_call: TRBV11-2; d_call: TRBD1; clone_size: NA; j_call: TRBJ2-7; cdr3_aa: CASSSETGNYEQYF; cdr3_nt: TGTGCCAGCAGCTCCGAGACAGGGAACTACGAGCAGTACTTC
v_call: TRBV6-4; d_call: NA; clone_size: NA; j_call: TRBJ2-3; cdr3_aa: CASSESSLSTDTQYF; cdr3_nt: TGTGCCAGCAGTGAGTCCAGCTTGAGCACAGATACGCAGTATTTT
v_call: TRBV4-1; d_call: TRBD1; clone_size: NA; j_call: TRBJ1-1; cdr3_aa: CASSQAGQGWITEAFF; cdr3_nt: TGCGCCAGCAGCCAAGCCGGACAGGGGTGGATCACTGAAGCTTTCTTT
v_call: TRBV6-1; d_call: NA; clone_size: once; j_call: TRBJ1-4; cdr3_aa: CASSERGSDNEKLFF; cdr3_nt: TGTGCCAGCAGTGAGAGGGGGTCTGATAATGAAAAACTGTTTTTT
v_call: TRBV5-1; d_call: NA; clone_size: NA; j_call: TRBJ2-5; cdr3_aa: CASSLSVGGRETQYF; cdr3_nt: TGCGCCAGCAGCTTGTCGGTCGGGGGGCGGGAGACCCAGTACTTC
v_call: TRBV5-1; d_call: NA; clone_size: once; j_call: TRBJ2-1; cdr3_aa: CASNEGAYEQFF; cdr3_nt: TGCGCCAGCAACGAAGGGGCTTATGAGCAGTTCTTC
v_call: TRBV2; d_call: NA; clone_size: NA; j_call: TRBJ2-3; cdr3_aa: CASREMSDTQYF; cdr3_nt: TGTGCCAGCAGGGAAATGTCTGATACGCAGTATTTT
v_call: TRBV18; d_call: NA; clone_size: NA; j_call: TRBJ2-3; cdr3_aa: CASSPEEVSADTQYF; cdr3_nt: TGTGCCAGCTCACCAGAAGAGGTCAGCGCAGATACGCAGTATTTT
v_call: TRBV6-5; d_call: NA; clone_size: NA; j_call: TRBJ1-2; cdr3_aa: CASSPTFGGLNDYTF; cdr3_nt: TGTGCCAGCAGTCCTACTTTCGGGGGTTTAAATGACTACACCTTC
v_call: TRBV9; d_call: NA; clone_size: NA; j_call: TRBJ2-1; cdr3_aa: CASSVGQYQGNEQFF; cdr3_nt: TGTGCCAGCAGCGTAGGGCAATACCAAGGCAATGAGCAGTTCTTC